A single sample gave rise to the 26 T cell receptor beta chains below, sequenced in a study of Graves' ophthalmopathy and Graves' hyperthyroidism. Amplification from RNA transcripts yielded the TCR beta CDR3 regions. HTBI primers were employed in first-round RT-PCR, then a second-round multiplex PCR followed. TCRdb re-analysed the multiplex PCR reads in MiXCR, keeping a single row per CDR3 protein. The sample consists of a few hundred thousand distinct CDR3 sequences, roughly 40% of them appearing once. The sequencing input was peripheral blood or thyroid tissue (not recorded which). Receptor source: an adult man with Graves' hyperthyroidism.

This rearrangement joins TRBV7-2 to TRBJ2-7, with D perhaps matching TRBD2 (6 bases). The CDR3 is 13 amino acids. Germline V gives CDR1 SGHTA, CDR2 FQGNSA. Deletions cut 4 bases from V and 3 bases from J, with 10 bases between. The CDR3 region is CASSWGRFYEQYF. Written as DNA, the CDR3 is TGTGCCAGCAGCTGGGGGAGGTTCTACGAGCAGTACTTC.

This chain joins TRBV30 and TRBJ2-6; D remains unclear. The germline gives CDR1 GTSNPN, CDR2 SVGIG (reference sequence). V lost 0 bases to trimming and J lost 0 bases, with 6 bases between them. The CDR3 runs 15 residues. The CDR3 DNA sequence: TGTGCCTGGAGTGTATTTGGCTCTGGGGCCAACGTCCTGACTTTC. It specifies CAWSVFGSGANVLTF.

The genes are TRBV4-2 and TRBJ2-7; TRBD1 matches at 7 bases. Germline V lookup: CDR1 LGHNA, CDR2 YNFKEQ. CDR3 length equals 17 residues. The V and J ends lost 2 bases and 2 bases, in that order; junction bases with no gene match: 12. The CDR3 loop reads CASSQRTEDRIAYEQYF. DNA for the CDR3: TGTGCCAGCAGCCAACGAACCGAGGACAGGATAGCCTACGAGCAGTACTTC.

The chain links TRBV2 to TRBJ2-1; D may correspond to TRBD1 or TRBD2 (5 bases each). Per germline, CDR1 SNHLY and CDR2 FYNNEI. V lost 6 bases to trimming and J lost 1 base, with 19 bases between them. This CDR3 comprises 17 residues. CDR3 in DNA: TGTGCCAGCAGCCCGGGACGCAGGAGTGGATCCTACAATGAGCAGTTCTTC. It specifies CASSPGRRSGSYNEQFF.

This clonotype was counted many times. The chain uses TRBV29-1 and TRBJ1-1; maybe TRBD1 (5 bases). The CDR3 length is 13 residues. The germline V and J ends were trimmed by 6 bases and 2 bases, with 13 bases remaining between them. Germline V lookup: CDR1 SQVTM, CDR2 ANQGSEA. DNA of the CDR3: TGCAGCGTGCTCGGGACGGCTAACACTGAAGCTTTCTTT. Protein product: CSVLGTANTEAFF.

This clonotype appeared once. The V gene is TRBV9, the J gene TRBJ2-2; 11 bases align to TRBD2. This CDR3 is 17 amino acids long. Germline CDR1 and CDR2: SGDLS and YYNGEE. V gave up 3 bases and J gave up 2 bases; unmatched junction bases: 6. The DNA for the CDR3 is TGTGCCAGCAGCGCCCGACTAGCGGGACGCAACACCGGGGAGCTGTTTTTT. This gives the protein CASSARLAGRNTGELFF.

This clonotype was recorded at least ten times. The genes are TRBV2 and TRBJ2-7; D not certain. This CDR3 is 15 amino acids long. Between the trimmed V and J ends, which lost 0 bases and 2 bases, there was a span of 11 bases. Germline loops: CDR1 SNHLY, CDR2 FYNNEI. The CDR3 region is CASSEALSPPYEQYF. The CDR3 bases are TGTGCCAGCAGTGAAGCACTGTCGCCGCCCTACGAGCAGTACTTC.

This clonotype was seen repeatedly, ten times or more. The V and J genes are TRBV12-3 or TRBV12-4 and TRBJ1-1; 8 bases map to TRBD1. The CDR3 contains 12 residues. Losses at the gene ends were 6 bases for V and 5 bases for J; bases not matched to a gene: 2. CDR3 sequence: CASRTGETEAFF. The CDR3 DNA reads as TGTGCCAGCAGGACAGGGGAAACTGAAGCTTTCTTT.

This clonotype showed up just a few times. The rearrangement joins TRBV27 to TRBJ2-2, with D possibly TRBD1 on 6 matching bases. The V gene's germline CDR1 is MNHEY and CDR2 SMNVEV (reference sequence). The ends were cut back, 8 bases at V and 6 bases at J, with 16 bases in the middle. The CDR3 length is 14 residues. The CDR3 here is CASLTLTGSGELFF. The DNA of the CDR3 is TGTGCCAGCCTAACATTGACAGGATCCGGGGAGCTGTTTTTT.

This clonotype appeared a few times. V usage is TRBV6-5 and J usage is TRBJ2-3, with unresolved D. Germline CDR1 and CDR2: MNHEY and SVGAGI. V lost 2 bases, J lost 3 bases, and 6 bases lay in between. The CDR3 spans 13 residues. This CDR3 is CASSYVGTDTQYF. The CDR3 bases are TGTGCCAGCAGTTACGTCGGAACAGATACGCAGTATTTT.

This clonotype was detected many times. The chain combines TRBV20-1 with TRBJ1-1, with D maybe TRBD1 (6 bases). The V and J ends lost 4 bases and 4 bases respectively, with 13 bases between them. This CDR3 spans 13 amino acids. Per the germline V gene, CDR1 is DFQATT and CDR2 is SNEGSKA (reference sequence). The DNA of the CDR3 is TGCAGTGCTAACGGGGGCTTGGGCACTGAAGCTTTCTTT. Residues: CSANGGLGTEAFF.

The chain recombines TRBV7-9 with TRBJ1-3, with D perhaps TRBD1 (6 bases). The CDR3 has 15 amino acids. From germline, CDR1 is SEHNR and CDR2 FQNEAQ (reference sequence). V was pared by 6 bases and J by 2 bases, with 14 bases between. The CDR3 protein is CASSRGPGAGNTIYF. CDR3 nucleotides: TGTGCCAGCAGTCGGGGCCCAGGGGCTGGAAACACCATATATTTT.

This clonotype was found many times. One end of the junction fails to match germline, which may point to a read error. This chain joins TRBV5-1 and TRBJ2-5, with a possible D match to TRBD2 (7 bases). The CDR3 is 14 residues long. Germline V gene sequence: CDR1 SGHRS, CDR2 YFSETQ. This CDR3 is CASSLSGGVETQYF. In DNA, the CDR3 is TGTGCCAGCAGCTTATCGGGGGGCGTCGAGACCCAGTACTTC.

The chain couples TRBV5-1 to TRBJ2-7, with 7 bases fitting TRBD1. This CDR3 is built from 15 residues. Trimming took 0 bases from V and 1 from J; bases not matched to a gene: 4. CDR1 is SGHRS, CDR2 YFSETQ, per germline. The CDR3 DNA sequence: TGCGCCAGCAGCTTGGTACAGGGGTTTTCCTACGAGCAGTACTTC. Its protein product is CASSLVQGFSYEQYF.

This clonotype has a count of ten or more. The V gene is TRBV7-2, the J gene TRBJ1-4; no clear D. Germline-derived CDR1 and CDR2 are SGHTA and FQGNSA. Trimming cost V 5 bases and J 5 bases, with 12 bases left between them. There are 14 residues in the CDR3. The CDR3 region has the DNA TGTGCCAGCAGCAACCGCGACGGGAATGAAAAACTGTTTTTT. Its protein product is CASSNRDGNEKLFF.

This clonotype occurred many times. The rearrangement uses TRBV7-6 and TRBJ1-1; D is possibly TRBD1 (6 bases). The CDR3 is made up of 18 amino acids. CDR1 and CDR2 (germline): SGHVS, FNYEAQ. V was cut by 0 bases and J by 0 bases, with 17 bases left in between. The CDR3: CASSLAQTGYGMNTEAFF. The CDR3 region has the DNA TGTGCCAGCAGCTTAGCCCAAACAGGGTATGGAATGAACACTGAAGCTTTCTTT.

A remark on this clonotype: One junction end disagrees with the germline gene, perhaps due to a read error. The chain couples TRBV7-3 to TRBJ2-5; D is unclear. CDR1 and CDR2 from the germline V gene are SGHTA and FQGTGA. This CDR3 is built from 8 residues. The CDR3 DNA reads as TGTGCCAGCAGTTACGAAGGGTTT. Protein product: CASSYEGF.

CDR3 sequence: CSVRELNTGRGAFF. CDR3 nucleotide sequence: TGCAGCGTGAGGGAGTTGAACACAGGGCGAGGTGCTTTCTTT. The chain combines TRBV29-1 with TRBJ1-1, with D possibly TRBD1 on 6 matching bases. Per germline, CDR1 SQVTM and CDR2 ANQGSEA. The length of the CDR3 is 14 residues. Deletions cut 6 bases from V and 11 bases from J, with 25 bases between.

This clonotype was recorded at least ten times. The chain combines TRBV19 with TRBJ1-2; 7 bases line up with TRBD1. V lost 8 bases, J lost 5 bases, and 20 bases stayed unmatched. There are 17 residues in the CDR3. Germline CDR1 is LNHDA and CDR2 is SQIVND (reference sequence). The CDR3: CASQKYPQTGIVYGYTF. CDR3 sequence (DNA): TGTGCCAGTCAAAAGTATCCCCAGACAGGGATTGTATATGGCTACACCTTC.

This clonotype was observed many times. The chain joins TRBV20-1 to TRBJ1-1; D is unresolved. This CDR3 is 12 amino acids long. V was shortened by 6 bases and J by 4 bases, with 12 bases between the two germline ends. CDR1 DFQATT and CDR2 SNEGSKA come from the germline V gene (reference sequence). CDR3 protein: CSAGTLGTEAFF. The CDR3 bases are TGCAGTGCAGGAACGTTGGGCACTGAAGCTTTCTTT.

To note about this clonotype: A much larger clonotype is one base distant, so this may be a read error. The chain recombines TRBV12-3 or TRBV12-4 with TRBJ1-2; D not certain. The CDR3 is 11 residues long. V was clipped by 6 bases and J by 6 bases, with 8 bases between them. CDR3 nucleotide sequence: TGTGCCAGCAGGGGTGGTAATGGCTACACCTTC. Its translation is CASRGGNGYTF.

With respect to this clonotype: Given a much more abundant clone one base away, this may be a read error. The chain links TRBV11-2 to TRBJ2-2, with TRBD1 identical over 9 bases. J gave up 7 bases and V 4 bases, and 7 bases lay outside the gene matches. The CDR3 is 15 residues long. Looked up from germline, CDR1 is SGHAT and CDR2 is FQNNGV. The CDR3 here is CASSSGQGRNGELFF. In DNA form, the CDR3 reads TGTGCCAGCAGCTCCGGACAGGGGAGGAACGGGGAGCTGTTTTTT. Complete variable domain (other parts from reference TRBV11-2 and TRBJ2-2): EAGVAQSPRYKIIEKRQSVAFWCNPISGHATLYWYQQILGQGPKLLIQFQNNGVVDDSQLPKDRFSAERLKGVDSTLKIQPAKLEDSAVYLCASSSGQGRNGELFFGEGSRLTVL.

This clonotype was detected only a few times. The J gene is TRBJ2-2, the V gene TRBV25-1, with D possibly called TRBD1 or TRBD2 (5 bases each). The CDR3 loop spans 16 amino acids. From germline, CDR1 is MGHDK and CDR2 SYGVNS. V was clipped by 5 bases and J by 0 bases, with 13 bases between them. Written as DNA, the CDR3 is TGTGCCAGCAGTCCCCGGGGCAGGGCGAACACCGGGGAGCTGTTTTTT. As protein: CASSPRGRANTGELFF.

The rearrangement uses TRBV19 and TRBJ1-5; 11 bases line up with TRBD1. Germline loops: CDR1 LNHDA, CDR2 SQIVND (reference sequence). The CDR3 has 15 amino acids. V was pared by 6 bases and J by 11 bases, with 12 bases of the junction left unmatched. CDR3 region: CASSSGTGGGETQHF. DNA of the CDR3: TGTGCCAGTAGCTCTGGGACAGGGGGTGGTGAGACCCAGCATTTT. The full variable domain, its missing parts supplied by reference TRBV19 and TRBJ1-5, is DGGITQSPKYLFRKEGQNVTLSCEQNLNHDAMYWYRQDPGQGLRLIYYSQIVNDFQKGDIAEGYSVSREKKESFPLTVTSAQKNPTAFYLCASSSGTGGGETQHFGDGTRLSIL.

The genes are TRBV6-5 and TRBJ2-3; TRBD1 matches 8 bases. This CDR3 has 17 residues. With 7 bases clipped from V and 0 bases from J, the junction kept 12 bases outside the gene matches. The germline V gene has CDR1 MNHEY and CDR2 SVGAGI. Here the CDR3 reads CASNRGDRPPSTDTQYF. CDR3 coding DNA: TGTGCCAGCAACAGGGGGGACAGGCCGCCTAGCACAGATACGCAGTATTTT.

Here the CDR3 DNA reads TGCGCCAGCAGCTTCGGAGGGTACATCTCCGAGCAGTACTTC. This sequence encodes CASSFGGYISEQYF. This chain connects TRBV5-1 to TRBJ2-7, with D maybe TRBD2 (6 bases). Looked up from germline, CDR1 is SGHRS and CDR2 is YFSETQ. The CDR3 is 14 amino acids. V lost 2 bases, J lost 6 bases, and 15 bases lay in between.